The clone carrying this T cell receptor beta chain was picked up a small number of times. Its specificity is unknown. Four subsets defined by CD45RA and CD27 were sorted after CD3, CD4, CD8 and live/dead staining. The record originates from a study of naive and memory T cell subsets. An equimolar mix of two oligonucleotides served as the beta constant-region primer for TRBC1 and TRBC2. Nested alpha and beta constant-region primers with the SP2 primer drove four PCR rounds on ligated cDNA. An oligonucleotide with the SP2 primer and a 12-nucleotide UMI was ligated to the cDNA 3' end. TCRdb independently ran MiXCR on the UMI-ligation and nested PCR reads; one entry per CDR3 protein. The sample contains 80,000 or so distinct CDR3 sequences, approximately 9.2% of which appear only once. Study outcomes and limitations: Naive and memory subsets had different power law exponents for TCR abundance. Diversity fell and Gini index rose from naive through CM, EM, EMRA.

Deletions cut 2 bases from V and 9 bases from J, with 14 bases between. There are 13 residues in the CDR3. The sequence came from a human donor in good health. The sample consisted of naive CD8+ T cells from blood. The rearrangement uses TRBV12-3 or TRBV12-4 and TRBJ2-7; weak D call: TRBD1 (5 bases). The CDR3 coding sequence is TGTGCCAGCAGTTTAAACAGGCAGGCGAGGCAGTACTTC. Its translation: CASSLNRQARQYF.